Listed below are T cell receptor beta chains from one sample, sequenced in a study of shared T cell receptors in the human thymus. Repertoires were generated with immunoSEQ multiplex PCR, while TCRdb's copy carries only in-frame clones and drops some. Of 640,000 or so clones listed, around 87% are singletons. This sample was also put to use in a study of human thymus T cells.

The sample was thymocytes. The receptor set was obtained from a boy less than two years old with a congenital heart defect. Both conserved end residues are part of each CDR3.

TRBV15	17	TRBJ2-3	CATSGLASPPSTDTQYF
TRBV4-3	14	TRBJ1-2	CASSQWDRGDGYTF
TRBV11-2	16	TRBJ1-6	CASTPNSRQGNSPLHF
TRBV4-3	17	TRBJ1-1	CASSQDPDGGLNTEAFF
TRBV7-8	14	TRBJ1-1	CASSPGEMNTEAFF
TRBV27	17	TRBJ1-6	CASSLSWRGDYNSPLHF
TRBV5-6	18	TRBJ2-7	CASSLDEGGLAGGHEQYF
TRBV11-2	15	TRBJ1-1	CASSLDTGQGGEAFF
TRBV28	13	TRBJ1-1	CASSLTGNTEAFF
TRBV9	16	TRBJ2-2	CASTPGQGFGTGELFF
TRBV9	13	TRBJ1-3	CASSVYGGDTIYF
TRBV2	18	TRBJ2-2	CASKILAGGPGDTGELFF
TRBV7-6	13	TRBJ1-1	CASSLLIVLEAFF
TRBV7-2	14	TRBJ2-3	CASSLVTGIDTQYF
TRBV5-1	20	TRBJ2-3	CASRAPSGTSGSVRTDTQYF
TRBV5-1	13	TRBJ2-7	CASSFTSYYEQYF
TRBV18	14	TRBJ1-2	CASSPPTTNYGYTF
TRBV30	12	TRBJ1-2	CAWGWGQKGYTF